This TCR beta chain was recovered during a study of blood T cells in healthy people across ages. CDR3 length: 15 amino acids. Per germline, CDR1 GTSNPN and CDR2 SVGIG (reference sequence). A J-beta primer mix and a sample-barcoded 5' primer were used in a second PCR of roughly 6 to 11 cycles. Every cDNA molecule carried a tag from a template-switch adaptor bearing 12 random nucleotides. TCRdb independently ran MiXCR on the 5' RACE reads; one entry per CDR3 protein. The sample lists approximately 780,000 distinct CDR3 sequences, approximately 24% seen once, with around 3% in the top ten. Separately, the same data were catalogued under a study of T cells of mothers and their children.

The receptor comes from a boy younger than 18 in good health. The sequenced sample consisted of blood. This sequence joins TRBV30 and TRBJ2-7; D call uncertain. The closer fit of TRBJ2-1 to the DNA end suggests the J call may be wrong. The DNA of the CDR3 is TGTGCCTGGGATTCCTTTCCCTCAACTCAATACGAGCAGTTCTTC. Translating it yields CAWDSFPSTQYEQFF.